Below are 5 T cell receptor beta chains sequenced from a single sample in a study of blood T cell repertoires in COVID-19. Measured with immunoSEQ multiplex PCR; TCRdb has only the in-frame clones, and not every one. The sample has 250,000 or so clones; about 88% are singletons. Sequencing input: peripheral blood. These receptors all come from a woman aged 40 to 50 who had recovered from COVID-19.

The chain carries TRBV9 and TRBJ2-1, with a tentative D call TRBD2 (5 bases). The CDR3 totals 12 residues. Looked up from germline, CDR1 is SGDLS and CDR2 is YYNGEE. V lost 1 base to trimming and J lost 10 bases, with 9 bases between them. CDR3 coding DNA: TGTGCCAGCAGCGTACGAACGGGGGAGCAGTTCTTC. Encoded protein: CASSVRTGEQFF.

The CDR3 reads CATSDPKTSGMADTQYF. The CDR3 region has the DNA TGTGCCACCAGTGATCCTAAGACTAGCGGGATGGCAGATACGCAGTATTTT. The chain carries TRBV24-1 and TRBJ2-3, with TRBD2 identical over 11 bases. Per germline, CDR1 KGHDR and CDR2 SFDVKD. The length of the CDR3 is 17 residues. J lost 4 bases, V lost 3 bases, and 8 bases had no gene match.

This chain connects TRBV6-4 to TRBJ2-6, with D tentatively TRBD1 (6 bases). V gave up 7 bases and J gave up 1 base, with 17 bases separating them. Per germline, CDR1 MRHNA and CDR2 SNTAGT. The CDR3 is made up of 17 amino acids. DNA for the CDR3: TGTGCCAGCACCCCGGGACAAGGAGATTCTGGGGCCAACGTCCTGACTTTC. Translating it yields CASTPGQGDSGANVLTF.

The count of this clone is one. The V and J genes are TRBV3-1 (or the pseudogene TRBV3-2) and TRBJ1-2, with D possibly matching TRBD1 (5 bases). V lost 0 bases and J lost 8, with 19 bases in between. The CDR3 runs 16 residues. CDR1 is LGHDT, CDR2 YNNKEL, per germline (reference sequence). This CDR3 reads CASSQDGGNGYGGYTF. For the CDR3, the DNA is TGTGCCAGCAGCCAAGACGGGGGGAATGGCTACGGAGGCTACACCTTC.

This clone was recorded only once. The rearrangement uses TRBV6-5 and TRBJ1-2; D remains ambiguous. Germline loops: CDR1 MNHEY, CDR2 SVGAGI. V dropped 11 bases and J dropped 0 bases, with 10 bases sitting between them. This CDR3 region has 12 residues. The CDR3 reads CAARSSNYGYTF. CDR3 nucleotides: TGTGCCGCGCGCTCATCTAACTATGGCTACACCTTC.